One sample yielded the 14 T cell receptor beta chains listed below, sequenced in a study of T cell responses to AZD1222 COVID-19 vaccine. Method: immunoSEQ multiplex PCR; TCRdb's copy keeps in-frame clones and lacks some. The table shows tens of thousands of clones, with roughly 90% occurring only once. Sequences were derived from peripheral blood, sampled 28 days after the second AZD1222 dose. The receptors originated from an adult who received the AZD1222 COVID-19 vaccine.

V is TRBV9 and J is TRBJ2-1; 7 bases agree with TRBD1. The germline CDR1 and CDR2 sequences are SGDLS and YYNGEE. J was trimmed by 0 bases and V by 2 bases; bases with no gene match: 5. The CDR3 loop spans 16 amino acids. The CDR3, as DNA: TGTGCCAGCAGCGTTAGGACAGGCCACTCCTACAATGAGCAGTTCTTC. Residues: CASSVRTGHSYNEQFF.

The CDR3 coding sequence is TGCGCCAGCAGCCAAGGGACAAGGGGAAACACCGGGGAGCTGTTTTTT. This codes for CASSQGTRGNTGELFF. The V gene is TRBV5-1, the J gene TRBJ2-2, with a tentative D call TRBD1 (6 bases). The CDR3 length is 16 residues. CDR1 SGHRS and CDR2 YFSETQ come from the germline V gene. V gave up 4 bases and J gave up 2 bases, with 15 bases separating them. Together with reference TRBV5-1 and TRBJ2-2, the CDR3 gives the full variable domain: KAGVTQTPRYLIKTRGQQVTLSCSPISGHRSVSWYQQTPGQGLQFLFEYFSETQRNKGNFPGRFSGRQFSNSRSEMNVSTLELGDSALYLCASSQGTRGNTGELFFGEGSRLTVL.

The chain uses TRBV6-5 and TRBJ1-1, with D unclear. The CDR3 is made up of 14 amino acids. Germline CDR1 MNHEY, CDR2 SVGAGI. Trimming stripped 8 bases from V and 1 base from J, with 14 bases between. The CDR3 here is CASSSGGPNTEAFF. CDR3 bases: TGTGCCAGCTCATCCGGAGGACCGAACACTGAAGCTTTCTTT.

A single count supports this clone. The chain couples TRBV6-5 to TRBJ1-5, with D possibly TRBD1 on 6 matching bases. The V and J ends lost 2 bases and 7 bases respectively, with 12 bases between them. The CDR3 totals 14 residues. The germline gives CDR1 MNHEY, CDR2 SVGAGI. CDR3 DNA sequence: TGTGCCAGCAGTTACGGGGGGCCGGAGCAGCCCCAGCATTTT. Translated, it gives CASSYGGPEQPQHF.

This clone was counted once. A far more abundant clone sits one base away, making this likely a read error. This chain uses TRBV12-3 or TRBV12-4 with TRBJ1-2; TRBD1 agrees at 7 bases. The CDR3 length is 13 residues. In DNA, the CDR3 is TGTGCCACCGGGCAGGGGGGATCCTATGACTACACCTTC. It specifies CATGQGGSYDYTF.

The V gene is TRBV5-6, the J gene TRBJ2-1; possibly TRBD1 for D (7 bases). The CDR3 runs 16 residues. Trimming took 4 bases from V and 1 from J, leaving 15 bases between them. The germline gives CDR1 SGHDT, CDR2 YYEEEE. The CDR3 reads CASSGKQGRSYNEQFF. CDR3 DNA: TGTGCCAGCAGCGGGAAACAGGGGAGGTCCTACAATGAGCAGTTCTTC.

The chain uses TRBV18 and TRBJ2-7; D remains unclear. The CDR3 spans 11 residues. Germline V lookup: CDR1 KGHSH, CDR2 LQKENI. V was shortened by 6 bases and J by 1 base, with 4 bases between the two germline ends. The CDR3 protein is CASSGSYEQYF. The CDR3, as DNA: TGTGCCAGCTCGGGATCCTACGAGCAGTACTTC.

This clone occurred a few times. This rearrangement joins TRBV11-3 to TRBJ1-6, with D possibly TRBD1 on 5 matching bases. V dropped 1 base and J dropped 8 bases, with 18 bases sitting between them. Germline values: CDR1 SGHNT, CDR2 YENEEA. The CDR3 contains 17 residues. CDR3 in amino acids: CASSLVTVGGSDSPLHF. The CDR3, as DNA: TGTGCCAGCAGCTTAGTGACAGTGGGTGGATCCGATTCACCCCTCCACTTT.

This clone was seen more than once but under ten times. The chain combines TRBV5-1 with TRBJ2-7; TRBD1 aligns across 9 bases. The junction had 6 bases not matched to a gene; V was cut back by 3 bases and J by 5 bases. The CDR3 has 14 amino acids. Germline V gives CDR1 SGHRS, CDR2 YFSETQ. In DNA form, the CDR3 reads TGCGCCAGCAGCTCCTCCGGGACAGGGAACGAGCAGTACTTC. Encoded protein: CASSSSGTGNEQYF.

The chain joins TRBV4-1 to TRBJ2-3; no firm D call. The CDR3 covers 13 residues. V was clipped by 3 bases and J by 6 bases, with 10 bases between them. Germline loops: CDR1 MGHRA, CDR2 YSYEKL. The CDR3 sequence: CASSQQSPDTQYF. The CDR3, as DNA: TGCGCCAGCAGCCAGCAAAGCCCGGATACGCAGTATTTT.

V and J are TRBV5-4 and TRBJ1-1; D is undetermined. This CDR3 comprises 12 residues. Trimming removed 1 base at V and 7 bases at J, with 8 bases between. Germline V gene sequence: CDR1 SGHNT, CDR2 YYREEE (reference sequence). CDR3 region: CASSLPGNEAFF. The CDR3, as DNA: TGTGCCAGCAGCTTGCCCGGGAATGAAGCTTTCTTT.

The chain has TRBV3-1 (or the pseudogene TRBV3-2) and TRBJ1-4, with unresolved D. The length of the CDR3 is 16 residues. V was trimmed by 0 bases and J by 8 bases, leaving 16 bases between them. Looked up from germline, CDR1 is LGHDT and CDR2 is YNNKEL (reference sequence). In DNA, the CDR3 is TGTGCCAGCAGCCAAGAGATTGGCAGCCTTTGGGAAAAACTGTTTTTT. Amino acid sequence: CASSQEIGSLWEKLFF.

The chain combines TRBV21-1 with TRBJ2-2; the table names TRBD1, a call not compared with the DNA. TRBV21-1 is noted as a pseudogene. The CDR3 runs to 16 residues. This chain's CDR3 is CASSSYGQGVTGELFF. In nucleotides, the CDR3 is TGTGCCAGCAGCAGTTATGGACAGGGCGTCACCGGGGAGCTGTTTTTT.

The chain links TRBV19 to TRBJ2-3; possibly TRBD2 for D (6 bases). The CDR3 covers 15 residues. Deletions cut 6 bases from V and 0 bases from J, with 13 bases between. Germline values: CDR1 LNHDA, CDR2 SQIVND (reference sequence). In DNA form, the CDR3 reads TGTGCCAGTAGCCCGGGACTCGGAAGCACAGATACGCAGTATTTT. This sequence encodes CASSPGLGSTDTQYF.